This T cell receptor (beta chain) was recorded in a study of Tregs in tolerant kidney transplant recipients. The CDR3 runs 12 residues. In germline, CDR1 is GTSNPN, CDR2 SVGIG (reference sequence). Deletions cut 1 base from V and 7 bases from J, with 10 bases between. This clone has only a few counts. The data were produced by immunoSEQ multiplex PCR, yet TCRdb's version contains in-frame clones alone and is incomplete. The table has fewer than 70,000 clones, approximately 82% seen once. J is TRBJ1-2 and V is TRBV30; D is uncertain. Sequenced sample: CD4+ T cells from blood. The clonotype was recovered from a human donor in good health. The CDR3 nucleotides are TGTGCCTGGAGTGAACACAGTGGTGGCTACACCTTC. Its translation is CAWSEHSGGYTF.